This record covers a single TCR beta chain. This clonotype has just a few counts. Its antigen is currently not known. It has no much larger one-base neighbor in the sample; base qualities were not kept. This specimen comes from a study of T cells in Graves' hyperthyroidism and ophthalmopathy (dated 2019 in TCRdb). At the level of the whole study: Peripheral blood samples were taken at the time of initial diagnosis, prior to any treatment. After sampling, hyperthyroidism patients received methimazole starting at 30 mg daily, and ophthalmopathy patients received high-dose intravenous methylprednisolone. TCR V-J signatures able to tell the groups apart were searched for in a discovery cohort of 100 patients, of whom around 43 had Graves' ophthalmopathy and about 55 had stable Graves' hyperthyroidism. In addition, the study compared T-cell repertoires in thyroid tissue and in blood from a handful of Graves' hyperthyroidism patients. An independent validation cohort of fewer than 20 hyperthyroidism patients and approximately 16 patients who later progressed to ophthalmopathy tested prospective prediction of ophthalmopathy. The 90 to 100 discovery patients were randomly split 7:3 into training and test sets. TCR Vbeta CDR3 sequencing of approximately 140 peripheral blood samples (over 40 ophthalmopathy, over 70 hyperthyroidism and roughly 17 progressor patients) is reported in the paper.

The CDR3, cysteine through phenylalanine, is 16 amino acids long. The entry retains the CDR3 DNA only, 48 bases that are in frame from base 1. CDR1 and CDR2, per the germline V gene (reference sequence), are DFQATT and SNEGSKA. V is pared back by 1 base and J by 1 base, with 16 bases lying between the germline termini. The TCR beta CDR3 regions were amplified from RNA transcripts. For the first round of RT-PCR on the TCR CDR3, the HTBI primer set was used together with the Qiagen OneStep RT-PCR kit. A second multiplex PCR round built the libraries, followed by size selection and purification. Libraries were sequenced paired-end with 100 bp reads on an Illumina HiSeq2000. In the authors' own workflow: SOAPnuke was used to process the raw data, removing reads that contained adapters or uncalled bases, had a mean Phred below 15, or lacked an exact match to the constant primer or identifier. High-quality paired reads were merged with COPE v1.2.5, and unique nucleotide sequences were defined as clonotypes. Clonotypes were aligned to IMGT TRBV, TRBD and TRBJ reference segments using MiTCR v1.1. Analysis was restricted to V-J combinations with a frequency above 0.0001, which covered 99.2% of repertoires. The TCS score was defined as the ratio of F50 (clonal expansion) to E x V (chaos), calculated using BLOSUM62-based TCRdist between CDR3 peptides within each V-J. Welch's t-statistics and random forest reduced roughly 530 V-J features to under 15, which were used in a naive Bayes classifier (R e1071). TCRdb's own reprocessing of the public reads used fastp at Q25 and MiXCR and kept productive beta chains. Each CDR3 protein gets just one entry, which takes the most common genes and DNA from the rows behind it. The V and J calls reflect TCRdb's pipeline rather than the authors' work. The sample records about 620,000 distinct CDR3 sequences, under 20% of which are singletons. The ten most abundant clones make up around 3.9% of the sample.

Graves' hyperthyroidism was defined as stable when no progression to ophthalmopathy occurred over 18 months of follow-up. Hyperthyroidism patients were newly diagnosed, with disease duration under 2 months, and aged 18 to 65 years. Patients with uncontrolled infections, other autoimmune diseases, pregnancy or lactation were excluded. Diagnoses were established on the basis of clinical symptoms, serum thyroxine and TRAb, thyroid ultrasound, and orbital computed tomography. Ficoll-Paque density gradient centrifugation was used to isolate PBMCs from around 10 ml of fresh peripheral blood. Total RNA was extracted using Trizol reagent, and RNA quality was assessed on an Agilent 2100 Bioanalyzer. Findings and caveats that apply to the study as a whole: Sample size was not statistically predetermined, and investigators were not blinded to group allocation. A model built on a 13 V-J signature distinguished ophthalmopathy from stable hyperthyroidism, reaching 87.88% sensitivity and around 81% specificity in cross-validation and 80%/75% in testing. Most expanded thyroid clonotypes (frequency above 0.001) were also detected in blood, a finding suggesting that blood repertoires may reflect thyroid immune responses. In validation, the model predicted progression to ophthalmopathy with over 65% sensitivity and around 72% specificity, a median of 6.5 months before onset.

The chain employs TRBV20-1 and TRBJ2-5, and TRBD2 may be the D gene, going by 6 matching bases. The clonotype comes from a young woman with Graves' hyperthyroidism. Input material: blood. The CDR3 loop reads CSARGIVLAPQETQYF. The DNA is TGCAGTGCTAGAGGGATCGTACTAGCTCCCCAAGAGACCCAGTACTTC.